The 14 T cell receptor beta chains in this list originate from one sample, sequenced in a study of OX40 agonist ivuxolimab in advanced cancers. Assay used: immunoSEQ multiplex PCR; TCRdb lists only in-frame clones, some missing. The sample has nearly 110,000 clones, around 90% seen once. The input for sequencing was CD4+ or CD8+ T cells sorted from blood, taken in a trial of the OX40 agonist ivuxolimab. These receptors all come from an adult with an advanced solid tumor such as melanoma, head and neck, liver or kidney cancer.

The chain combines TRBV28 with TRBJ1-5, with D possibly TRBD1 on 5 matching bases. The CDR3 is made up of 13 amino acids. Germline V gene lookup returns CDR1 MDHEN and CDR2 SYDVKM. V was pared by 7 bases and J by 4 bases, with 11 bases between. CDR3 DNA sequence: TGTGCCAGCATAAGTGGGGGTAATCAGCCCCAGCATTTT. The encoded protein is CASISGGNQPQHF. Based on the CDR3 plus reference TRBV28 and TRBJ1-5, the full variable domain is DVKVTQSSRYLVKRTGEKVFLECVQDMDHENMFWYRQDPGLGLRLIYFSYDVKMKEKGDIPEGYSVSREKKERFSLILESASTNQTSMYLCASISGGNQPQHFGDGTRLSIL.

Remarks on this clone: Other DNA sequences of this sample code for an identical CDR3. V and J are TRBV28 and TRBJ1-2; 7 nucleotides match TRBD1. Trimming cost V 6 bases and J 3 bases; bases outside gene matches: 4. This CDR3 has 13 residues. Germline lookup yields CDR1 MDHEN and CDR2 SYDVKM. CDR3 sequence reads: CASSLDRDYGYTF. Written as DNA, the CDR3 is TGTGCCAGCAGCCTAGACAGGGACTATGGCTACACCTTC.

J is TRBJ1-1 and V is TRBV18; TRBD1 might be the D (6 bases). There are 12 residues in the CDR3. V was pared by 11 bases and J by 4 bases, with 14 bases between. CDR1 and CDR2 from the germline V gene are KGHSH and LQKENI. CDR3 sequence reads: CASKGGATEAFF. CDR3 nucleotides: TGTGCCTCTAAGGGGGGGGCCACTGAAGCTTTCTTT.

This clone was detected once. The V gene is TRBV29-1, the J gene TRBJ2-5; 12 positions agree with TRBD2. V shed 4 bases and J 3 bases; nucleotides not matched to a gene: 3. The CDR3 sequence is 14 residues long. CDR1 is SQVTM and CDR2 is ANQGSEA in the germline V gene. The CDR3 region has the DNA TGCAGCGTTGGTCTAGCGGGGGGGGAAGAGACCCAGTACTTC. Translating gives CSVGLAGGEETQYF.

V gene TRBV6-4 combines with J gene TRBJ2-1, with a weak D call TRBD1 (5 bases). The CDR3 covers 14 residues. V was pared by 2 bases and J by 13 bases, with 18 bases between. Germline V CDR1 and CDR2: MRHNA, SNTAGT. Here the CDR3 DNA reads TGTGCCAGCAGTGACGGACGGAAGGGGCAAGGTCAGTTCTTC. This gives the protein CASSDGRKGQGQFF.

In its sample, this clone was seen once. The chain couples TRBV5-1 to TRBJ2-1; tentative D call: TRBD1 (6 bases). V shed 0 bases and J shed 7 bases, with 11 bases lying between them. The germline V gene has CDR1 SGHRS and CDR2 YFSETQ. The CDR3 runs to 14 residues. Written as DNA, the CDR3 is TGCGCCAGCAGCTTGGTCAGGGGCGGAAATGAGCAGTTCTTC. Protein sequence: CASSLVRGGNEQFF.

The chain joins TRBV10-3 to TRBJ2-7; TRBD2 matches 7 bases. CDR1 is ENHRY and CDR2 is SYGVKD in the germline V gene. V gave up 5 bases and J gave up 5 bases; unmatched junction bases: 15. The length of the CDR3 is 16 residues. The CDR3 DNA follows: TGTGCCATCAGTTTTGGTGAACCGACTAGCCTCCACGAGCAGTACTTC. Residues: CAISFGEPTSLHEQYF.

This clone was observed a few times. The V gene is TRBV11-2, the J gene TRBJ2-7, with 7 bases identical to TRBD1. Germline CDR1 and CDR2: SGHAT and FQNNGV. The CDR3 contains 14 residues. V gave up 5 bases and J gave up 0 bases; unmatched junction bases: 4. Here the CDR3 reads CASSPQGNSYEQYF. CDR3 DNA: TGTGCCAGCAGCCCACAGGGGAACTCCTACGAGCAGTACTTC. Variable domain in full (rest from reference TRBV11-2 and TRBJ2-7): EAGVAQSPRYKIIEKRQSVAFWCNPISGHATLYWYQQILGQGPKLLIQFQNNGVVDDSQLPKDRFSAERLKGVDSTLKIQPAKLEDSAVYLCASSPQGNSYEQYFGPGTRLTVT.

This chain connects TRBV6-1 to TRBJ1-2; possibly TRBD1 for D (6 bases). V lost 2 bases and J lost 8, with 15 bases in between. Per germline, CDR1 MNHNS and CDR2 SASEGT. This CDR3 contains 14 residues. In DNA form, the CDR3 reads TGTGCCAGCAGTGAAAATTCAGGGGCTGAAGGCTACACCTTC. It encodes CASSENSGAEGYTF.

In DNA form, the CDR3 reads TGTGCCAGCTCACGTGCGGGACAGGGCCTTGGGAATGAGCAGTTCTTC. Its protein product is CASSRAGQGLGNEQFF. The chain combines TRBV18 with TRBJ2-1; 9 bases are shared with TRBD1. V shed 4 bases and J 7 bases; nucleotides not matched to a gene: 11. Germline CDR1 reads KGHSH; CDR2 reads LQKENI. The CDR3 covers 16 residues.

V gene TRBV21-1 combines with J gene TRBJ2-3; the table's D call TRBD2 went unverified against the DNA. TRBV21-1 constitutes a pseudogene. This CDR3 region has 19 residues. CDR3 in DNA: TGTGCCAGCGCTCGACTGCGGGCGGGAGGCTCACCAATCACAGATACGCAGTATTTT. Its translation: CASARLRAGGSPITDTQYF.

The rearrangement uses TRBV4-1 and TRBJ2-2; TRBD2 aligns across 10 bases. The J segment lost 5 bases and the V segment lost 2 bases, leaving 11 bases of the junction unmatched. Germline V gene lookup returns CDR1 MGHRA and CDR2 YSYEKL. The CDR3 totals 18 residues. CDR3 loop: CASSQQNSGRYRTGELFF. The CDR3 DNA follows: TGCGCCAGCAGCCAACAAAATAGCGGGAGGTATAGGACCGGGGAGCTGTTTTTT.

The V gene is TRBV27, the J gene TRBJ2-7; possible D gene TRBD1, 5 bases. The CDR3 runs 14 residues. V shed 5 bases and J shed 6 bases, with 17 bases lying between them. CDR1 MNHEY and CDR2 SMNVEV come from the germline V gene (reference sequence). CDR3 residues: CASSRPDTLGEQYF. Here the CDR3 DNA reads TGTGCCAGCAGTAGACCGGACACCCTCGGCGAGCAGTACTTC.

The chain uses TRBV28 and TRBJ1-4; D uncertain. Between the trimmed V and J ends, which lost 3 bases and 4 bases, there was a span of 12 bases. The CDR3 runs 15 residues. Per germline, CDR1 MDHEN and CDR2 SYDVKM. This chain's CDR3 is CASSFHLEYNEKLFF. The CDR3 nucleotides are TGTGCCAGCAGTTTCCATCTAGAGTATAATGAAAAACTGTTTTTT. The complete variable domain, with remaining parts taken from reference TRBV28 and TRBJ1-4, reads DVKVTQSSRYLVKRTGEKVFLECVQDMDHENMFWYRQDPGLGLRLIYFSYDVKMKEKGDIPEGYSVSREKKERFSLILESASTNQTSMYLCASSFHLEYNEKLFFGSGTQLSVL.